These 27 T cell receptor beta chains share one sample of origin, sequenced in a study of T cells after posttransplantation cyclophosphamide. Libraries were prepared by immunoSEQ multiplex PCR; TCRdb keeps only in-frame clonotypes and omits some of them. The data show tens of thousands of clones, with none appearing a single time. Specimen: PBMCs. The source is a man in his forties in good health, CMV-negative, and a related stem cell transplant donor.

This clone was found many times. V is TRBV7-9 and J is TRBJ2-3, with D perhaps TRBD2 (6 bases). CDR1 SEHNR and CDR2 FQNEAQ come from the germline V gene (reference sequence). The CDR3 has 14 residues. V was trimmed by 5 bases and J by 0 bases, leaving 9 bases between them. The CDR3 DNA sequence: TGTGCCAGCAGCCTGGGACTGAGCACAGATACGCAGTATTTT. Translating it yields CASSLGLSTDTQYF.

This clone was counted at least ten times. This chain links TRBV11-3 with TRBJ2-5; maybe TRBD2 (6 bases). This CDR3 is 13 amino acids long. The germline V and J ends were trimmed by 3 bases and 5 bases, with 10 bases remaining between them. Germline-derived CDR1 and CDR2 are SGHNT and YENEEA. Written as DNA, the CDR3 is TGTGCCAGCAGCTTGATTGGGGGGGAGACCCAGTACTTC. Translation gives CASSLIGGETQYF.

The table lists this clone with many counts. The V gene is TRBV5-5, the J gene TRBJ2-5; possible D gene TRBD1, 6 bases. Germline values: CDR1 SGHKS, CDR2 YYEKEE (reference sequence). The CDR3 is 16 amino acids. With 3 bases removed from V and 5 bases from J, the gap between germline ends came to 20 bases. The CDR3 DNA is TGTGCCAGCAGCTGGGAGCCACAGGGCGGGCGGGAGACCCAGTACTTC. This codes for CASSWEPQGGRETQYF.

This clone was observed a few times. The V and J genes are TRBV10-3 and TRBJ2-3; possible D gene TRBD2, 6 bases. CDR3 size: 14 residues. With 8 bases removed from V and 0 bases from J, the gap between germline ends came to 12 bases. From germline, CDR1 is ENHRY and CDR2 SYGVKD. CDR3 sequence reads: CAIGAGLSTDTQYF. The DNA for the CDR3 is TGTGCCATCGGAGCGGGCCTTAGCACAGATACGCAGTATTTT.

This clone was observed many times. The rearrangement joins TRBV30 to TRBJ1-3; possibly TRBD1 for D (5 bases). The V end lost 5 bases, the J end lost 6 bases, and 8 bases lay between the germline ends. The CDR3 has 11 amino acids. Looked up from germline, CDR1 is GTSNPN and CDR2 is SVGIG (reference sequence). DNA of the CDR3: TGTGCCTGGGGACACGCAAACACCATATATTTT. It specifies CAWGHANTIYF. Full variable domain (missing parts from reference TRBV30 and TRBJ1-3): SQTIHQWPATLVQPVGSPLSLECTVEGTSNPNLYWYRQAAGRGLQLLFYSVGIGQISSEVPQNLSASRPQDRQFILSSKKLLLSDSGFYLCAWGHANTIYFGEGSWLTVV.

At least ten counts were recorded for this clone. The chain couples TRBV14 to TRBJ2-2, with D possibly TRBD2 on 5 matching bases. Per the germline V gene, CDR1 is SGHDN and CDR2 is FVKESK. V gave up 1 base and J gave up 4 bases, with 10 bases separating them. The CDR3 is 15 amino acids. The chain's CDR3 is CASSQALASTGELFF. The CDR3 DNA is TGTGCCAGCAGCCAAGCCCTAGCATCCACCGGGGAGCTGTTTTTT. Filled out from reference TRBV14 and TRBJ2-2, the complete variable domain reads EAGVTQFPSHSVIEKGQTVTLRCDPISGHDNLYWYRRVMGKEIKFLLHFVKESKQDESGMPNNRFLAERTGGTYSTLKVQPAELEDSGVYFCASSQALASTGELFFGEGSRLTVL.

This clone came up many times. The CDR3 is CASTKGGVGTEAFF. The CDR3 DNA follows: TGTGCCAGCACCAAAGGGGGAGTGGGCACTGAAGCTTTCTTT. The chain carries TRBV28 and TRBJ1-1; D is perhaps TRBD1 (6 bases). The CDR3 contains 14 residues. Germline V lookup: CDR1 MDHEN, CDR2 SYDVKM. Deletions cut 7 bases from V and 4 bases from J, with 16 bases between.

This clone was observed many times. CDR3 coding DNA: TGTGCCAGCAGCCCGAACAGGGGGACTTCTGGAAACACCATATATTTT. It specifies CASSPNRGTSGNTIYF. V gene TRBV5-4 combines with J gene TRBJ1-3, with 8 bases identical to TRBD1. Germline V gives CDR1 SGHNT, CDR2 YYREEE (reference sequence). CDR3 size: 16 residues. Unmatched junction bases numbered 7, after V lost 4 bases and J lost 1 base.

This clone occurred many times. J is TRBJ2-7 and V is TRBV19, with 7 positions matching TRBD1. This CDR3 is built from 13 residues. The V and J ends lost 5 bases and 3 bases, in that order; junction bases with no gene match: 4. Germline V gene sequence: CDR1 LNHDA, CDR2 SQIVND (reference sequence). CDR3 nucleotide sequence: TGTGCCAGTAGTCGGGACAGATACTACGAGCAGTACTTC. Protein product: CASSRDRYYEQYF.

This clone was seen a handful of times. The chain has TRBV5-1 and TRBJ2-5, with TRBD2 as a possible D gene (6 bases). Trimming pared 4 bases from V and 1 base from J, leaving 17 bases between. The CDR3 has 16 residues. Germline-derived CDR1 and CDR2 are SGHRS and YFSETQ. CDR3 amino acids: CASSRLARGGQETQYF. In nucleotides, the CDR3 is TGCGCCAGCAGCAGATTAGCTAGGGGAGGCCAAGAGACCCAGTACTTC.

Many counts were recorded for this clone. The J gene is TRBJ1-5, the V gene TRBV6-5; TRBD1 might be the D (6 bases). The V gene's germline CDR1 is MNHEY and CDR2 SVGAGI. Trimming left V 6 bases short and J 3 bases short, with 9 bases between. This CDR3 has 13 amino acids. The CDR3 loop is CASRTGPNQPQHF. In DNA form, the CDR3 reads TGTGCCAGCAGAACAGGGCCCAATCAGCCCCAGCATTTT.

In its sample, this clone was seen many times. V and J are TRBV2 and TRBJ2-7; D remains unclear. Germline V lookup: CDR1 SNHLY, CDR2 FYNNEI. The CDR3 is made up of 11 amino acids. V was shortened by 6 bases and J by 0 bases, with 3 bases between the two germline ends. The CDR3: CASSLSYEQYF. CDR3 DNA: TGTGCCAGCAGCCTCTCCTACGAGCAGTACTTC.

The table lists this clone with many counts. V gene TRBV5-8 combines with J gene TRBJ1-1; no clear D gene. The CDR3 extends over 11 amino acids. Per the germline V gene, CDR1 is SGHTS and CDR2 is YDEGEE. Trimming shortened V by 5 bases and J by 5 bases, and 7 bases separated the two germline ends. CDR3 sequence (DNA): TGTGCCAGCAGTCGGGTGACTGAAGCTTTCTTT. Its translation: CASSRVTEAFF.

This clone was picked up many times. This chain connects TRBV19 to TRBJ1-2; D is unclear. The germline V gene encodes CDR1 LNHDA and CDR2 SQIVND (reference sequence). The CDR3 sequence is 12 residues long. With 4 bases removed from V and 7 bases from J, the gap between germline ends came to 10 bases. This CDR3 is CASSRGSSGYTF. In DNA, the CDR3 is TGTGCCAGTAGTAGAGGGAGCAGTGGCTACACCTTC.

This clone has a count of ten or more. The genes are TRBV5-6 and TRBJ2-2, with 8 bases identical to TRBD1. The length of the CDR3 is 16 residues. V lost 4 bases and J lost 4; bases outside the gene matches: 9. The germline V gene has CDR1 SGHDT and CDR2 YYEEEE. The CDR3 sequence: CASSRYQGAGTGELFF. The CDR3 region has the DNA TGTGCCAGCAGCCGCTACCAGGGGGCGGGCACCGGGGAGCTGTTTTTT. The whole variable domain, filled in from reference TRBV5-6 and TRBJ2-2, reads DAGVTQSPTHLIKTRGQQVTLRCSPKSGHDTVSWYQQALGQGPQFIFQYYEEEERQRGNFPDRFSGHQFPNYSSELNVNALLLGDSALYLCASSRYQGAGTGELFFGEGSRLTVL.

This clone was recorded many times. V and J are TRBV18 and TRBJ1-5; D may be TRBD1 (5 bases). In germline, CDR1 is KGHSH, CDR2 LQKENI. The CDR3 sequence is 15 residues long. V lost 5 bases and J lost 4, with 15 bases in between. CDR3 sequence: CASSSSGGRNQPQHF. CDR3 bases: TGTGCCAGCTCATCTTCCGGGGGGAGAAATCAGCCCCAGCATTTT.

This clone occurred many times. V is TRBV10-3 and J is TRBJ2-1; D is ambiguous. The length of the CDR3 is 14 residues. Trimming removed 6 bases at V and 8 bases at J, with 17 bases between. Germline CDR1 reads ENHRY; CDR2 reads SYGVKD. CDR3 sequence reads: CAISQIRSSDEQFF. DNA of the CDR3: TGTGCCATCAGCCAAATAAGATCATCGGATGAGCAGTTCTTC.

This clone was counted many times. The chain links TRBV5-4 to TRBJ2-1; 7 bases are a match to TRBD1. Germline V gives CDR1 SGHNT, CDR2 YYREEE (reference sequence). Trimming removed 1 base from V and 6 bases from J; junction bases left unmatched: 4. The CDR3 covers 14 residues. The CDR3 DNA sequence: TGTGCCAGCAGCTTGAGGGGGCTGGGCAATGAGCAGTTCTTC. Residues: CASSLRGLGNEQFF.

This clone has at least ten counts. V and J are TRBV2 and TRBJ1-1, with 7 bases lining up with TRBD1. CDR1 SNHLY and CDR2 FYNNEI come from the germline V gene. V trimming: 4 bases; J trimming: 11 bases; junction bases outside the gene matches: 10. The CDR3 length is 13 residues. This CDR3 is CASSAWGQLPAFF. The CDR3 DNA reads TGTGCCAGCAGTGCTTGGGGACAGCTTCCTGCTTTCTTT.

This clone was detected a few times. The CDR3 region is CASSLETGSGGQYF. DNA for the CDR3: TGTGCCAGCAGCTTGGAGACTGGGTCAGGAGGGCAGTACTTC. This chain connects TRBV5-6 to TRBJ2-5; possibly TRBD2 for D (6 bases). Trimming removed 0 bases from V and 11 bases from J, with 17 bases in between. The CDR3 has 14 amino acids. CDR1 and CDR2 (germline): SGHDT, YYEEEE.

Ten or more counts support this clone. The V gene is TRBV5-5, the J gene TRBJ2-1, with no clear D. V was pared by 4 bases and J by 0 bases, with 17 bases between. Germline values: CDR1 SGHKS, CDR2 YYEKEE (reference sequence). This CDR3 is built from 17 residues. This CDR3 is CASSPGLAASSYNEQFF. The CDR3 region has the DNA TGTGCCAGCAGCCCCGGTCTCGCGGCGAGCTCCTACAATGAGCAGTTCTTC.

This clone was found many times. The chain links TRBV19 to TRBJ2-7, with 10 positions matching TRBD1. Germline V lookup: CDR1 LNHDA, CDR2 SQIVND (reference sequence). The CDR3 is made up of 15 amino acids. V was clipped by 3 bases and J by 6 bases; unmatched bases: 8. CDR3 in amino acids: CASSIVGTGVSEQYF. CDR3 coding DNA: TGTGCCAGTAGTATTGTGGGGACAGGGGTAAGCGAGCAGTACTTC. The full variable domain, completed using reference TRBV19 and TRBJ2-7, is DGGITQSPKYLFRKEGQNVTLSCEQNLNHDAMYWYRQDPGQGLRLIYYSQIVNDFQKGDIAEGYSVSREKKESFPLTVTSAQKNPTAFYLCASSIVGTGVSEQYFGPGTRLTVT.

This clone was seen many times. V is TRBV5-1 and J is TRBJ2-5; 8 positions match TRBD1. Germline values: CDR1 SGHRS, CDR2 YFSETQ. V gave up 2 bases and J gave up 5 bases; unmatched junction bases: 5. The CDR3 consists of 14 residues. The CDR3 bases are TGCGCCAGCAGCTTCGGACAGGGATGGGAGACCCAGTACTTC. Its translation is CASSFGQGWETQYF.

This clone was detected many times. CDR3 in DNA: TGTGCCAGCAGTGAAGGTATGGGGGCTGGCTACACCTTC. Translation gives CASSEGMGAGYTF. The chain carries TRBV6-1 and TRBJ1-2, with a possible D match to TRBD1 (6 bases). CDR3 length equals 13 residues. Germline V gene data show CDR1 as MNHNS and CDR2 as SASEGT. Trimming removed 1 base from V and 7 bases from J, with 10 bases in between.

In its sample, this clone was seen many times. V gene TRBV6-1 combines with J gene TRBJ2-3, with 8 bases that match TRBD1. This CDR3 has 16 amino acids. In germline, CDR1 is MNHNS, CDR2 SASEGT. With V trimmed by 2 bases and J by 3 bases, 7 bases remained unmatched. Here the CDR3 DNA reads TGTGCCAGCAGTGAAAAAGGACAGGGTTGGACAGATACGCAGTATTTT. Encoded protein: CASSEKGQGWTDTQYF.

At least ten counts were recorded for this clone. This chain uses TRBV27 with TRBJ2-1; no firm D call. This CDR3 comprises 13 residues. Germline V gives CDR1 MNHEY, CDR2 SMNVEV (reference sequence). Trimming left V 4 bases short and J 5 bases short, with 9 bases between. The CDR3 sequence is CASSWSRDNEQFF. The CDR3, as DNA: TGTGCCAGCAGTTGGTCTAGAGACAATGAGCAGTTCTTC.

To note about this clone: The junction shows a germline mismatch at one end, possibly a read error. This chain connects TRBV7-7 to TRBJ2-1; D remains ambiguous. This CDR3 is built from 14 residues. The germline V gene encodes CDR1 SSHAT and CDR2 FNYEAQ (reference sequence). In DNA form, the CDR3 reads TGTGCTAGCAGCTTAGACTTGAGTAGCAATGAGCAGTTCTTC. It specifies CASSLDLSSNEQFF.